The next 21 T cell receptor beta chains were all read from a single sample in a study of vaccination and CD4 T cells after COVID-19. Treatment defined: approximately nine-day PBMC culture with coronavirus spike peptide pools or control peptides (ViraFEST assay). The antigens for these receptors are not known. The Oncomine TCR Beta short-read assay sequenced DNA from cultured CD4+ T cells. TCRdb redid the calling of the PCR reads with MiXCR, one entry per CDR3 protein. The sample includes 13,000 to 15,000 distinct CDR3 sequences, roughly half of them seen just once. The sequencing used cultured CD4+ T cells from blood, collected after SARS-CoV-2 vaccination. These TCRs come from a human donor with COVID-19.

This clonotype was seen more than once but under ten times. The genes are TRBV6-1 and TRBJ1-3; perhaps TRBD1 as D (5 bases). The CDR3 totals 14 residues. Looked up from germline, CDR1 is MNHNS and CDR2 is SASEGT. V lost 6 bases, J lost 4 bases, and 13 bases lay in between. CDR3 in amino acids: CASRRDPVGNTIYF. CDR3 nucleotide sequence: TGTGCCAGCAGGCGGGACCCAGTGGGAAACACCATATATTTT.

The chain uses TRBV19 and TRBJ2-3; unclear D gene. V was cut by 1 base and J by 4 bases, with 6 bases left in between. CDR1 is LNHDA, CDR2 SQIVND, per germline (reference sequence). There are 13 residues in the CDR3. CDR3 DNA sequence: TGTGCCAGTAGTATAGGCAGCTCAGATACGCAGTATTTT. As protein: CASSIGSSDTQYF.

The rearrangement joins TRBV5-4 to TRBJ2-2; 8 nucleotides line up with TRBD1. This CDR3 contains 16 residues. Looked up from germline, CDR1 is SGHNT and CDR2 is YYREEE (reference sequence). After removal of 4 bases from V and 4 bases from J, the junction contained 9 bases not matched to a gene. DNA for the CDR3: TGTGCCAGCAGCGGGACAGGCGTCCAGGGCACCGGGGAGCTGTTTTTT. Translating gives CASSGTGVQGTGELFF.

The chain recombines TRBV7-2 with TRBJ1-2; 10 bases are a match to TRBD1. Germline V CDR1 and CDR2: SGHTA, FQGNSA. The CDR3 covers 14 residues. V shed 6 bases, J shed 4 bases, and the junction held 5 bases outside the gene matches. CDR3 residues: CASSFDRGPYGYTF. DNA for the CDR3: TGTGCCAGCAGTTTCGACAGGGGGCCCTATGGCTACACCTTC.

The V call is TRBV19, the J call TRBJ1-4, with a tentative D call TRBD1 (5 bases). The CDR3 length is 13 residues. Germline CDR1 is LNHDA and CDR2 is SQIVND (reference sequence). Trimming removed 5 bases from V and 8 bases from J, with 12 bases in between. CDR3 residues: CASSGTMGEKLFF. For the CDR3, the DNA is TGTGCCAGTAGTGGGACTATGGGCGAAAAACTGTTTTTT. Variable domain in full (rest from reference TRBV19 and TRBJ1-4): DGGITQSPKYLFRKEGQNVTLSCEQNLNHDAMYWYRQDPGQGLRLIYYSQIVNDFQKGDIAEGYSVSREKKESFPLTVTSAQKNPTAFYLCASSGTMGEKLFFGSGTQLSVL.

The rearrangement joins TRBV7-9 to TRBJ2-2; D possibly corresponds to TRBD2 (6 bases). The V end was cut by 4 bases, the J end by 1 base, with 13 bases between. The germline V gene has CDR1 SEHNR and CDR2 FQNEAQ (reference sequence). There are 16 residues in the CDR3. The CDR3 sequence: CASSSHRDLNTGELFF. CDR3 coding DNA: TGTGCCAGCAGCTCCCACCGGGACTTGAACACCGGGGAGCTGTTTTTT.

This chain links TRBV19 with TRBJ2-3, with 11 nucleotides matching TRBD2. The CDR3 spans 16 residues. V was pared by 4 bases and J by 4 bases, with 7 bases of the junction left unmatched. Germline CDR1 and CDR2: LNHDA and SQIVND (reference sequence). The CDR3 coding sequence is TGTGCCAGTAGTAAACTAGCGGGGGACGTCTCAGATACGCAGTATTTT. Protein product: CASSKLAGDVSDTQYF.

This chain connects TRBV6-1 to TRBJ1-5; D call uncertain. V lost 8 bases and J 2 bases, leaving 4 bases between the germline ends. Germline V gene lookup returns CDR1 MNHNS and CDR2 SASEGT. The CDR3 runs 11 residues. This chain's CDR3 is CASRRNQPQHF. As DNA, the CDR3 is TGTGCCAGCCGACGCAATCAGCCCCAGCATTTT.

The V and J genes are TRBV6-1 and TRBJ2-7; D assignment may be TRBD1 or TRBD2 (5 bases each). The V end lost 5 bases, the J end lost 4 bases, and 15 bases lay between the germline ends. This CDR3 is 14 amino acids long. Germline V gene lookup returns CDR1 MNHNS and CDR2 SASEGT. This chain's CDR3 is CASSRSGPGYEQYF. The CDR3 coding sequence is TGTGCCAGCAGTCGATCGGGACCTGGTTACGAGCAGTACTTC.

This clonotype was counted a few times. The V call is TRBV19, the J call TRBJ1-6; D not certain. Trimming took off 1 base at V and 0 bases at J, with 7 bases between the two ends. The CDR3 sequence is 16 residues long. The germline V gene has CDR1 LNHDA and CDR2 SQIVND (reference sequence). The DNA for the CDR3 is TGTGCCAGTAGTATAGGCGGGAGCTCCTATAATTCACCCCTCCACTTT. Encoded protein: CASSIGGSSYNSPLHF.

CDR3 sequence: CASSDSPGLAGTDTQYF. CDR3 coding DNA: TGTGCCAGCAGTGACTCACCGGGACTAGCGGGGACAGATACGCAGTATTTT. The chain has TRBV6-4 and TRBJ2-3, with 13 positions matching TRBD2. Germline V gives CDR1 MRHNA, CDR2 SNTAGT. The CDR3 is 17 residues long. V shed 0 bases, J shed 3 bases, and the junction held 3 bases outside the gene matches.

V is TRBV6-1 and J is TRBJ1-1, with a possible D match to TRBD1 (5 bases). Trimming took off 0 bases at V and 0 bases at J, with 8 bases between the two ends. This CDR3 has 15 amino acids. Germline lookup yields CDR1 MNHNS and CDR2 SASEGT. The DNA for the CDR3 is TGTGCCAGCAGTGAAGCCAGGGTCATGAACACTGAAGCTTTCTTT. Translated, it gives CASSEARVMNTEAFF.

The chain employs TRBV6-2 or TRBV6-3 and TRBJ1-1, with D unclear. Trimming cost V 2 bases and J 4 bases, with 5 bases left between them. CDR1 is MNHEY and CDR2 is SVGEGT in the germline V gene. The CDR3 length is 12 residues. In DNA form, the CDR3 reads TGTGCCAGCAGTTACCGTCCCACTGAAGCTTTCTTT. Protein sequence: CASSYRPTEAFF.

The genes are TRBV6-5 and TRBJ2-5; TRBD2 matches 8 bases. After removal of 3 bases from V and 1 base from J, the junction contained 7 bases not matched to a gene. The germline V gene encodes CDR1 MNHEY and CDR2 SVGAGI. This CDR3 is built from 16 residues. The CDR3 nucleotides are TGTGCCAGCAGTTATAGTTCGGGGGGGTTCCAAGAGACCCAGTACTTC. Translated: CASSYSSGGFQETQYF.

The gene calls are TRBV6-1 and TRBJ2-3; D tentatively fits TRBD1 or TRBD2 (5 bases each). The V end was cut by 6 bases, the J end by 5 bases, with 15 bases between. The V gene's germline CDR1 is MNHNS and CDR2 SASEGT. The CDR3 runs 14 residues. The CDR3 loop reads CASRLAVGEDTQYF. In nucleotides, the CDR3 is TGTGCCAGCAGGCTGGCGGTGGGGGAAGATACGCAGTATTTT.

This chain uses TRBV5-1 with TRBJ1-2, with TRBD1 matching 7 bases. The junction had 14 bases not matched to a gene; V was cut back by 7 bases and J by 8 bases. The CDR3 covers 14 residues. The germline V gene has CDR1 SGHRS and CDR2 YFSETQ. CDR3 DNA: TGCGCCAGCTACGAAGGGGGCCCTCCTAACGGCTACACCTTC. This encodes CASYEGGPPNGYTF.

As DNA, the CDR3 is TGTGCCAGCAGCCAGGGGACCCCGAGCAATCAGCCCCAGCATTTT. Translating it yields CASSQGTPSNQPQHF. The J gene is TRBJ1-5, the V gene TRBV6-1; TRBD1 is a possible D gene (6 bases). The germline gives CDR1 MNHNS, CDR2 SASEGT. The CDR3 has 15 residues. V lost 6 bases, J lost 1 base, and 13 bases lay in between.

This clonotype came up a few times. The V and J genes are TRBV15 and TRBJ2-5, with 9 bases lining up with TRBD1. CDR1 is LNHNV and CDR2 is YYDKDF in the germline V gene (reference sequence). The CDR3 runs to 14 residues. The junction had 5 bases not matched to a gene; V was cut back by 3 bases and J by 6 bases. CDR3 sequence reads: CATSSTGGGKTQYF. The CDR3 DNA sequence: TGTGCCACCAGCAGTACAGGGGGCGGTAAGACCCAGTACTTC.

This chain connects TRBV11-1 to TRBJ1-1; the D gene is possibly TRBD1 (5 bases). V lost 2 bases and J lost 2, with 12 bases in between. CDR1 and CDR2 from the germline V gene are SGHAT and FQDESV (reference sequence). This CDR3 contains 15 residues. CDR3 amino acids: CASSLWSGPNTEAFF. CDR3 nucleotide sequence: TGTGCCAGCAGCTTATGGTCGGGGCCTAACACTGAAGCTTTCTTT.

The J gene is TRBJ2-3, the V gene TRBV11-2, with 8 bases lining up with TRBD1. Per the germline V gene, CDR1 is SGHAT and CDR2 is FQNNGV. The J segment lost 5 bases and the V segment lost 2 bases, leaving 9 bases of the junction unmatched. The CDR3 has 16 residues. DNA for the CDR3: TGTGCCAGCAGCTTAAGGGGACAGGACTCCAGAGATACGCAGTATTTT. The encoded protein is CASSLRGQDSRDTQYF.

This clonotype showed up just a few times. V is TRBV6-5 and J is TRBJ1-3; D might be TRBD1 (5 bases). Germline assignment: CDR1 MNHEY and CDR2 SVGAGI. Trimming cost V 0 bases and J 4 bases, with 10 bases left between them. The CDR3 is 15 residues long. CDR3 region: CASSYSGGDGNTIYF. The CDR3 nucleotides are TGTGCCAGCAGTTACTCCGGCGGGGACGGAAACACCATATATTTT.